These 10 T cell receptor beta chains share one sample of origin, sequenced in a study of Graves' ophthalmopathy and Graves' hyperthyroidism. From RNA, the CDR3 regions of TCR beta chains were amplified and sequenced. HTBI-primed first-round RT-PCR preceded second-round multiplex PCR. MiXCR was run by TCRdb on the multiplex PCR reads, yielding one entry per CDR3 protein. This table has around 1,000,000 distinct CDR3 sequences, around a third appearing once. The source material was peripheral blood or thyroid tissue (not recorded which). These receptors were obtained from an adult man with Graves' hyperthyroidism.

The chain couples TRBV29-1 to TRBJ1-3, with 9 bases matching TRBD1. Germline V CDR1 and CDR2: SQVTM, ANQGSEA. This CDR3 has 15 residues. J was trimmed by 0 bases and V by 5 bases; bases with no gene match: 5. The CDR3: CSVRTGGDSGNTIYF. CDR3 in DNA: TGCAGCGTTCGAACAGGGGGCGACTCTGGAAACACCATATATTTT. Supplemented by reference TRBV29-1 and TRBJ1-3, the full variable domain reads SAVISQKPSRDICQRGTSLTIQCQVDSQVTMMFWYRQQPGQSLTLIATANQGSEATYESGFVIDKFPISRPNLTFSTLTVSNMSPEDSSIYLCSVRTGGDSGNTIYFGEGSWLTVV.

The rearrangement joins TRBV7-9 to TRBJ2-5; 7 bases are shared with TRBD1. The trim removed 6 bases at V and 7 bases at J, leaving 11 bases unmatched. The germline V gene encodes CDR1 SEHNR and CDR2 FQNEAQ (reference sequence). This CDR3 comprises 14 residues. The CDR3 spells CASRQDRDIGTQYF. CDR3 coding DNA: TGTGCCAGCAGGCAAGACAGGGACATCGGGACCCAGTACTTC. The whole variable domain, filled in from reference TRBV7-9 and TRBJ2-5, reads DTGVSQNPRHKITKRGQNVTFRCDPISEHNRLYWYRQTLGQGPEFLTYFQNEAQLEKSRLLSDRFSAERPKGSFSTLEIQRTEQGDSAMYLCASRQDRDIGTQYFGPGTRLLVL.

V is TRBV20-1 and J is TRBJ1-2; TRBD1 matches at 8 bases. The CDR3 runs to 12 residues. Trimming at V came to 7 bases and at J to 7 bases, leaving 8 bases not matched to a gene. Germline V gene lookup returns CDR1 DFQATT and CDR2 SNEGSKA (reference sequence). The CDR3 loop reads CSVIDRGSGYTF. CDR3 DNA sequence: TGCAGTGTTATCGACAGGGGTTCTGGCTACACCTTC.

This clonotype has at least ten counts. The chain couples TRBV7-2 to TRBJ1-2; no definite D call. Germline assignment: CDR1 SGHTA and CDR2 FQGNSA. The CDR3 loop spans 15 amino acids. Trimming shortened V by 5 bases and J by 5 bases, and 18 bases separated the two germline ends. The CDR3 loop is CASSLMRAGRYGYTF. The CDR3 coding sequence is TGTGCCAGCAGCCTAATGAGAGCCGGACGGTATGGCTACACCTTC. The full variable domain, its missing parts supplied by reference TRBV7-2 and TRBJ1-2, is GAGVSQSPSNKVTEKGKDVELRCDPISGHTALYWYRQSLGQGLEFLIYFQGNSAPDKSGLPSDRFSAERTGGSVSTLTIQRTQQEDSAVYLCASSLMRAGRYGYTFGSGTRLTVV.

This clonotype appeared many times. The chain couples TRBV5-1 to TRBJ2-7; TRBD1 agrees at 11 bases. CDR3 length: 14 residues. In germline, CDR1 is SGHRS, CDR2 YFSETQ. The J segment lost 5 bases and the V segment lost 5 bases, leaving 6 bases of the junction unmatched. For the CDR3, the DNA is TGCGCCAGCAGTCTGAGGACAGGGGGCCACGAGCAGTACTTC. It specifies CASSLRTGGHEQYF.

This clonotype was recorded at least ten times. This chain joins TRBV7-6 and TRBJ1-1; D is unclear. Germline V lookup: CDR1 SGHVS, CDR2 FNYEAQ. CDR3 size: 15 residues. V gave up 3 bases and J gave up 2 bases, with 13 bases separating them. This CDR3 reads CASSLEGWVNTEAFF. The CDR3, as DNA: TGTGCCAGCAGCTTGGAGGGTTGGGTTAACACTGAAGCTTTCTTT. The complete variable domain, with remaining parts taken from reference TRBV7-6 and TRBJ1-1, reads GAGVSQSPRYKVTKRGQDVALRCDPISGHVSLYWYRQALGQGPEFLTYFNYEAQQDKSGLPNDRFSAERPEGSISTLTIQRTEQRDSAMYRCASSLEGWVNTEAFFGQGTRLTVV.

The chain employs TRBV20-1 and TRBJ2-7; TRBD1 agrees at 10 bases. The germline V gene encodes CDR1 DFQATT and CDR2 SNEGSKA (reference sequence). The CDR3 consists of 14 residues. The chain's CDR3 is CRAHLGTGDDEQYF. DNA of the CDR3: TGCAGAGCCCACTTAGGGACAGGGGACGACGAGCAGTACTTC.

With regard to this clonotype: A much larger clone is a single base away; this may be a read error. The chain has TRBV9 and TRBJ2-7, with D possibly matching TRBD2 (6 bases). CDR1 is SGDLS, CDR2 YYNGEE, per germline. CDR3 length: 14 residues. The V end lost 0 bases, the J end lost 9 bases, and 16 bases lay between the germline ends. This CDR3 is CASSVAGAMGVQYF. The CDR3 DNA reads as TGTGCCAGCAGCGTAGCGGGAGCTATGGGTGTGCAGTACTTC.

V gene TRBV7-8 combines with J gene TRBJ2-7; TRBD1 matches 12 bases. CDR3 size: 16 residues. Germline V CDR1 and CDR2: SGHVS, FQNEAQ. J gave up 5 bases and V 5 bases, and 10 bases lay outside the gene matches. The CDR3 spells CASSQGQGAASHEQYF. DNA of the CDR3: TGTGCCAGCAGCCAGGGACAGGGGGCCGCGTCCCACGAGCAGTACTTC.

A few counts support this clonotype. Here the CDR3 reads CASTFRLLNTEAFF. DNA for the CDR3: TGTGCCAGTACCTTTAGGTTATTGAACACTGAAGCTTTCTTT. The chain carries TRBV19 and TRBJ1-1; D remains ambiguous. CDR3 length: 14 residues. CDR1 and CDR2 (germline): LNHDA, SQIVND (reference sequence). V was trimmed by 7 bases and J by 0 bases, leaving 12 bases between them.